This T cell receptor beta chain is drawn from a study of technical replicates of blood from a few donors. V lost 3 bases to trimming and J lost 0 bases; unmatched junction nucleotides: 15. Germline V gene sequence: CDR1 GTSNPN, CDR2 SVGIG (reference sequence). CDR3 length equals 20 residues. TCRdb's table, derived via immunoSEQ multiplex PCR, lists solely in-frame clones and lacks some. Of 84,000 or so clones in the sample, 93% were seen once. The chain has TRBV30 and TRBJ2-1; 12 bases fit TRBD2. This clonotype was obtained from a human donor in good health. The sequencing input was T cells isolated from PBMCs. CDR3: CAWRGISLAGGRSSYNEQFF. CDR3 sequence (DNA): TGTGCCTGGAGGGGGATATCACTAGCGGGGGGACGGAGCTCCTACAATGAGCAGTTCTTC.